The 22 T cell receptor beta chains presented below share a single source sample, sequenced in a study of CD8 T cells in ankylosing spondylitis. The study, taken as a whole, reports: A TCR beta motif of fewer than ten highly homologous variants appeared characteristic of ankylosing spondylitis blood.

No antigen has been assigned to these receptors. MiXCR, run by TCRdb on the 5' RACE reads, gives a single entry per CDR3 protein. Found here are roughly 440,000 distinct CDR3 sequences, 15% to 20% of them singletons; the top ten hold over 0.9%. Source material: blood, either unsorted or a sorted T cell fraction (not recorded which). These receptors were obtained from a male donor with ankylosing spondylitis.

This clonotype has more than one count but fewer than ten. The CDR3 DNA reads TGCAGTGCTAGAGAGGGGGGCAGGGCAGATACGCAGTATTTT. This encodes CSAREGGRADTQYF. V gene TRBV20-1 combines with J gene TRBJ2-3; the D call may be TRBD1 or TRBD2 (6 bases each). In germline, CDR1 is DFQATT, CDR2 SNEGSKA (reference sequence). V was shortened by 0 bases and J by 4 bases, with 11 bases between the two germline ends. CDR3 size: 14 residues.

As for this clonotype: Mismatch with germline at one junction end may stem from a read error. The chain links TRBV7-7 to TRBJ2-5; no reliable D call. The CDR3 sequence is 14 residues long. CDR1 is SSHAT, CDR2 FNYEAQ, per germline (reference sequence). The CDR3 here is CASSHATALETQYF. The CDR3 DNA follows: TGTGCTAGCAGCCACGCGACTGCCCTGGAGACCCAGTACTTC.

The rearrangement joins TRBV7-8 to TRBJ2-7, with D possibly being TRBD1 or TRBD2 (5 bases each). Trimming stripped 7 bases from V and 5 bases from J, with 12 bases between. Germline CDR1 reads SGHVS; CDR2 reads FQNEAQ. The CDR3 spans 12 residues. DNA of the CDR3: TGTGCCAGCACCTCGACAGCGGACGAGCAGTACTTC. It codes for CASTSTADEQYF. The full variable domain, rest sourced from reference TRBV7-8 and TRBJ2-7, is GAGVSQSPRYKVAKRGQDVALRCDPISGHVSLFWYQQALGQGPEFLTYFQNEAQLDKSGLPSDRFFAERPEGSVSTLKIQRTQQEDSAVYLCASTSTADEQYFGPGTRLTVT.

In its sample, this clonotype was seen a few times. The chain carries TRBV12-3 or TRBV12-4 and TRBJ2-2; D gene ambiguous. The CDR3 covers 14 residues. Trimming pared 3 bases from V and 8 bases from J, leaving 13 bases between. CDR3 sequence: CASSLGPPGGELFF. The CDR3 coding sequence is TGTGCCAGCAGTTTGGGCCCCCCTGGGGGGGAGCTGTTTTTT.

This rearrangement joins TRBV13 to TRBJ2-3, with D unclear. V was pared by 2 bases and J by 3 bases, with 12 bases between. The germline CDR1 and CDR2 sequences are PRHDT and FYEKMQ (reference sequence). The CDR3 spans 15 residues. In nucleotides, the CDR3 is TGTGCCAGCAGCTTAAGGGCCTTACAAACAGATACGCAGTATTTT. Protein: CASSLRALQTDTQYF. Full variable domain (remainder filled in from reference TRBV13 and TRBJ2-3): AAGVIQSPRHLIKEKRETATLKCYPIPRHDTVYWYQQGPGQDPQFLISFYEKMQSDKGSIPDRFSAQQFSDYHSELNMSSLELGDSALYFCASSLRALQTDTQYFGPGTRLTVL.

In the case of this clonotype: Mismatch with germline at one junction end may stem from a read error. The chain uses TRBV6-5 and TRBJ1-4; D is undetermined. The CDR3 extends over 15 amino acids. Germline-derived CDR1 and CDR2 are MNHEY and SVGAGI. Here the CDR3 DNA reads TGTGCCAGCAGTTACTCGGTGGGAACTAATGAAGAACTGTTTTTT. This gives the protein CASSYSVGTNEELFF.

The CDR3 DNA follows: TGTGCCAGCAGCGTAGTAGGGCCAGGGAATGAGCAGTTCTTC. Its protein product is CASSVVGPGNEQFF. V and J are TRBV9 and TRBJ2-1, with D perhaps TRBD1 (5 bases). Germline assignment: CDR1 SGDLS and CDR2 YYNGEE. Trimming cost V 0 bases and J 7 bases, with 11 bases left between them. This CDR3 contains 14 residues.

This clonotype was observed many times. The chain carries TRBV5-1 and TRBJ1-1, with unresolved D. CDR1 is SGHRS, CDR2 YFSETQ, per germline. Trimming cost V 5 bases and J 7 bases, with 12 bases left between them. CDR3 length: 12 amino acids. The CDR3 is CASREQAGEAFF. The DNA for the CDR3 is TGCGCCAGCAGGGAGCAGGCGGGTGAAGCTTTCTTT.

The chain joins TRBV28 to TRBJ2-1; TRBD2 aligns across 10 bases. J was trimmed by 5 bases and V by 3 bases; bases with no gene match: 10. CDR1 is MDHEN and CDR2 is SYDVKM in the germline V gene. The CDR3 has 17 residues. As DNA, the CDR3 is TGTGCCAGCAGTTTGGGAGCTAGCGGGAGCGTCCACAATGAGCAGTTCTTC. Residues: CASSLGASGSVHNEQFF.

The gene calls are TRBV20-1 and TRBJ2-1; 9 nucleotides line up with TRBD2. This CDR3 region has 15 residues. Germline assignment: CDR1 DFQATT and CDR2 SNEGSKA (reference sequence). After removal of 6 bases from V and 8 bases from J, the junction contained 14 bases not matched to a gene. This CDR3 reads CSAAHSLAGVDEQFF. As DNA, the CDR3 is TGCAGTGCCGCGCACTCCTTAGCGGGGGTCGATGAGCAGTTCTTC.

This clonotype was counted a few times. The genes are TRBV20-1 and TRBJ2-7; a weak D match, TRBD1 (6 bases). This CDR3 has 12 amino acids. The V end was cut by 5 bases, the J end by 2 bases, with 10 bases between. Germline assignment: CDR1 DFQATT and CDR2 SNEGSKA (reference sequence). Here the CDR3 reads CSAYSGAYEQYF. The CDR3 DNA is TGCAGTGCTTATTCAGGGGCCTACGAGCAGTACTTC.

This chain uses TRBV7-3 with TRBJ2-1; 7 nucleotides match TRBD2. Per the germline V gene, CDR1 is SGHTA and CDR2 is FQGTGA. With 0 bases clipped from V and 11 bases from J, the junction kept 4 bases outside the gene matches. The CDR3 sequence is 13 residues long. This CDR3 is CASSLTGEGKQFF. The CDR3 coding sequence is TGTGCCAGCAGCTTAACGGGGGAGGGAAAGCAGTTCTTC.

This clonotype has a handful of counts. This chain links TRBV18 with TRBJ2-7, with 7 bases lining up with TRBD1. The CDR3 contains 13 residues. The ends lost 2 bases at V and 6 bases at J; junction bases unmatched: 4. Germline values: CDR1 KGHSH, CDR2 LQKENI. The DNA for the CDR3 is TGTGCCAGCTCACCAAGGGGGCCGCGCGAGCAGTACTTC. Protein sequence: CASSPRGPREQYF.

This clonotype was counted a few times. This sequence joins TRBV15 and TRBJ2-5; D gene ambiguous. This CDR3 comprises 13 residues. Germline V gene data show CDR1 as LNHNV and CDR2 as YYDKDF (reference sequence). Trimming pared 5 bases from V and 3 bases from J, leaving 10 bases between. CDR3 nucleotides: TGTGCCACCAGCCCGAACCCAAAAGAGACCCAGTACTTC. Translating it yields CATSPNPKETQYF.

V usage is TRBV6-1 and J usage is TRBJ1-5; 9 nucleotides match TRBD1. CDR3 size: 15 residues. Per the germline V gene, CDR1 is MNHNS and CDR2 is SASEGT. The V gene end was trimmed by 5 bases and the J gene end by 7 bases; junction bases not matched to a gene: 9. DNA for the CDR3: TGTGCCAGCAGTCGGAGGACAGGGGCAGGCCAGCCCCAGCATTTT. Protein sequence: CASSRRTGAGQPQHF.

V gene TRBV28 combines with J gene TRBJ2-1; no reliable D call. Per the germline V gene, CDR1 is MDHEN and CDR2 is SYDVKM. CDR3 length: 17 residues. V lost 5 bases to trimming and J lost 3 bases, with 20 bases between them. This CDR3 is CASSPRSLSNGYNEQFF. CDR3 DNA: TGTGCCAGCAGTCCCCGGAGTTTGTCGAACGGCTACAATGAGCAGTTCTTC.

There are a few counts of this clonotype. The CDR3 DNA reads as TGTGCCAGCAGCCTGGGGGGGACAGGGGGCTACAATGAGCAGTTCTTC. As protein: CASSLGGTGGYNEQFF. This chain connects TRBV7-2 to TRBJ2-1; TRBD1 agrees at 11 bases. Losses at the gene ends were 5 bases for V and 3 bases for J; bases not matched to a gene: 6. Germline V gives CDR1 SGHTA, CDR2 FQGNSA. CDR3 length equals 16 residues.

In its sample, this clonotype was seen many times. The V and J genes are TRBV4-1 and TRBJ1-2; no reliable D call. Germline loops: CDR1 MGHRA, CDR2 YSYEKL. The ends were cut back, 10 bases at V and 2 bases at J, with 8 bases in the middle. The CDR3 length is 11 residues. This chain's CDR3 is CATYYNYGYTF. The CDR3 coding sequence is TGCGCCACCTACTACAACTATGGCTACACCTTC.

In its sample, this clonotype was seen a few times. V gene TRBV20-1 combines with J gene TRBJ1-3; D ambiguous. CDR3 length: 14 amino acids. Germline CDR1 reads DFQATT; CDR2 reads SNEGSKA (reference sequence). Trimming left V 1 base short and J 0 bases short, with 7 bases between. CDR3 coding DNA: TGCAGTGCTAGAGGGCGGGTCTCTGGAAACACCATATATTTT. As protein: CSARGRVSGNTIYF.

This clonotype was seen only a few times. The rearrangement uses TRBV12-3 or TRBV12-4 and TRBJ1-2, with D uncertain. The CDR3 spans 14 residues. Trimming left V 2 bases short and J 2 bases short, with 9 bases between. The CDR3 loop reads CASSLIGLNYGYTF. The DNA of the CDR3 is TGTGCCAGCAGTTTAATAGGGTTGAACTATGGCTACACCTTC.

The sample holds many counts of this clonotype. This chain joins TRBV5-1 and TRBJ2-1; a weak D match, TRBD1 (5 bases). The CDR3 length is 15 residues. The germline V and J ends were trimmed by 1 base and 6 bases, with 14 bases remaining between them. Germline V gives CDR1 SGHRS, CDR2 YFSETQ. CDR3 residues: CASSLTSLGVNEQFF. The CDR3 coding sequence is TGCGCCAGCAGCTTGACCAGCCTAGGGGTCAATGAGCAGTTCTTC.

This clonotype has more than one count but fewer than ten. The gene calls are TRBV15 and TRBJ2-1, with 8 bases matching TRBD1. CDR1 is LNHNV, CDR2 YYDKDF, per germline (reference sequence). The CDR3 is made up of 15 amino acids. Trimming took 8 bases from V and 6 from J; bases not matched to a gene: 12. CDR3 in DNA: TGTGCCACCGCAAAAAGAGGACAGGGTCTCAATGAGCAGTTCTTC. This encodes CATAKRGQGLNEQFF.